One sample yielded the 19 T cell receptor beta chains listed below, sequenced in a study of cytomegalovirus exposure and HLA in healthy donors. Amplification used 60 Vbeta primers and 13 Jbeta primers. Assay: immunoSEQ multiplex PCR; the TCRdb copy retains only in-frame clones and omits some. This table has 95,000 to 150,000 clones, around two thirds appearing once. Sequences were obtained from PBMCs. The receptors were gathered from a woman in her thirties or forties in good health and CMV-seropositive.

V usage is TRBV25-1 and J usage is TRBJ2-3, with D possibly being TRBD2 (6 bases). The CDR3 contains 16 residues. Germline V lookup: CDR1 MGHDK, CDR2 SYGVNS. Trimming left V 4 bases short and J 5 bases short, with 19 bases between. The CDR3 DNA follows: TGTGCCAGCAGTGGGGACTCCAAAGCCCCCGTAGATACGCAGTATTTT. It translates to CASSGDSKAPVDTQYF.

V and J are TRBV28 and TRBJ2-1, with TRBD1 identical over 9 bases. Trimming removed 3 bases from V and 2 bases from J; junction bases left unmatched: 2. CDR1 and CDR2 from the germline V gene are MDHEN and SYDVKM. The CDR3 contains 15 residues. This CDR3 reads CASSLGQGPYNEQFF. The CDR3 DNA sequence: TGTGCCAGCAGTTTGGGACAGGGCCCCTACAATGAGCAGTTCTTC.

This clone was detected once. The CDR3 nucleotides are TGTGCCTGGAGTGGCTCCATCTACAGCCAGGGCTACACCTTC. Protein: CAWSGSIYSQGYTF. The rearrangement uses TRBV30 and TRBJ1-2, with D unresolved. The CDR3 loop spans 14 amino acids. CDR1 is GTSNPN and CDR2 is SVGIG in the germline V gene (reference sequence). Trimming removed 1 base at V and 8 bases at J, with 17 bases between.

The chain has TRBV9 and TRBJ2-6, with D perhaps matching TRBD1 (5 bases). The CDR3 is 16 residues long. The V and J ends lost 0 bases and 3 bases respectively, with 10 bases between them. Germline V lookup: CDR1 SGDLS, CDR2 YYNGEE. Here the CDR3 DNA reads TGTGCCAGCAGCGTAGCAGGGTTCGGTGGGGCCAACGTCCTGACTTTC. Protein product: CASSVAGFGGANVLTF.

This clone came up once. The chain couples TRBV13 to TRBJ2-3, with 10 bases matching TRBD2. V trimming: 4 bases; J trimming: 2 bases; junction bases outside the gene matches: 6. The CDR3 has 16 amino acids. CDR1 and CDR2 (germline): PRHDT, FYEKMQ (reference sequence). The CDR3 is CASSYPGLANTDTQYF. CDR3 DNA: TGTGCCAGCAGCTACCCGGGACTAGCGAACACAGATACGCAGTATTTT.

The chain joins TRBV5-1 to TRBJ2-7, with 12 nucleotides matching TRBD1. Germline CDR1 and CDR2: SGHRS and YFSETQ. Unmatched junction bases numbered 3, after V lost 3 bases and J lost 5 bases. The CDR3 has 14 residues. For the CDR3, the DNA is TGCGCCAGCAGCTCGGGACAGGGGGCTGACGAGCAGTACTTC. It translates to CASSSGQGADEQYF.

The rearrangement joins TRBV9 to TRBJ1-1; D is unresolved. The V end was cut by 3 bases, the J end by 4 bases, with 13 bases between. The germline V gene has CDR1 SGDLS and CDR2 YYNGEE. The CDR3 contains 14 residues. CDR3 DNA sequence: TGTGCCAGCAGCGCCTTGTACGGGAGCACTGAAGCTTTCTTT. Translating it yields CASSALYGSTEAFF.

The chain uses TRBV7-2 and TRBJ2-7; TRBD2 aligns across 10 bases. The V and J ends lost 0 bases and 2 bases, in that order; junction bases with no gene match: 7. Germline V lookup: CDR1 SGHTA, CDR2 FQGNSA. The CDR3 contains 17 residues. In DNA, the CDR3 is TGTGCCAGCAGCTTAGCGAGGACTAGCGGTTCTACCTACGAGCAGTACTTC. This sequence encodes CASSLARTSGSTYEQYF.

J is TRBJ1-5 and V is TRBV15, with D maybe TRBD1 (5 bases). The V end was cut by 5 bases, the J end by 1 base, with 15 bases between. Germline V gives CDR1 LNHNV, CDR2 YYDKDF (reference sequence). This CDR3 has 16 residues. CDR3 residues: CATSLGEGSSNQPQHF. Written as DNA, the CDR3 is TGTGCCACCAGCCTCGGGGAGGGGTCGAGCAATCAGCCCCAGCATTTT.

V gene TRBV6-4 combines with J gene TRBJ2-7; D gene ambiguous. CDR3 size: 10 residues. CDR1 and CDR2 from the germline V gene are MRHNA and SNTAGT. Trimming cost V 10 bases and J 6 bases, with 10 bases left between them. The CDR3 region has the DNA TGTGCCATTTACATGTCCGAGCAGTACTTC. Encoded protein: CAIYMSEQYF.

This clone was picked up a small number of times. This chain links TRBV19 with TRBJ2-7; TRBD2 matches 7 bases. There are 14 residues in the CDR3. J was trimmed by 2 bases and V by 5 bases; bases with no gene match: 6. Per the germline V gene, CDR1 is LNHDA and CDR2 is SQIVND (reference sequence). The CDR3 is CASSPERGPYEQYF. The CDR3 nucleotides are TGTGCCAGTAGTCCTGAGCGGGGACCCTACGAGCAGTACTTC.

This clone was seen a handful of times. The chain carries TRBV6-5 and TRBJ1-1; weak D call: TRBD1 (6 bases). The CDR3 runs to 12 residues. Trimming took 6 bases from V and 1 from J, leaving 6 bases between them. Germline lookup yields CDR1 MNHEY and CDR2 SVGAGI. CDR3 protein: CASRTGNTEAFF. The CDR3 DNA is TGTGCCAGCAGGACAGGGAACACTGAAGCTTTCTTT.

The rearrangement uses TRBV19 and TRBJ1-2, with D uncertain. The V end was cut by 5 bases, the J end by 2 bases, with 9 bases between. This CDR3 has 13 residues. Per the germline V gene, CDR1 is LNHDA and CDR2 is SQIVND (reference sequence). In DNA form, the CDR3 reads TGTGCCAGTAGTGCGAGTCAAAACTATGGCTACACCTTC. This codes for CASSASQNYGYTF.

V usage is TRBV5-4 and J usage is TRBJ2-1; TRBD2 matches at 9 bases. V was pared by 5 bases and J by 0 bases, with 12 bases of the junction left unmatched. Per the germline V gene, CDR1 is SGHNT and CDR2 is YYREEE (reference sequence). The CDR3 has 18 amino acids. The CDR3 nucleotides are TGTGCCAGCAGTGACTTAACCTCGGGACTAGCCTCCTACAATGAGCAGTTCTTC. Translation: CASSDLTSGLASYNEQFF. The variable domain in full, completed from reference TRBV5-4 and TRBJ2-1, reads ETGVTQSPTHLIKTRGQQVTLRCSSQSGHNTVSWYQQALGQGPQFIFQYYREEENGRGNFPPRFSGLQFPNYSSELNVNALELDDSALYLCASSDLTSGLASYNEQFFGPGTRLTVL.

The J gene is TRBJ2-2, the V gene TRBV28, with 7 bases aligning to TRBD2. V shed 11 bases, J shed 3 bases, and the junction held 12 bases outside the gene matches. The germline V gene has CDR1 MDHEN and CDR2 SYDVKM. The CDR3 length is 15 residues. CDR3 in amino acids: CAVLKSAGDTGELFF. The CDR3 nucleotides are TGTGCCGTCCTGAAATCGGCGGGGGACACCGGGGAGCTGTTTTTT.

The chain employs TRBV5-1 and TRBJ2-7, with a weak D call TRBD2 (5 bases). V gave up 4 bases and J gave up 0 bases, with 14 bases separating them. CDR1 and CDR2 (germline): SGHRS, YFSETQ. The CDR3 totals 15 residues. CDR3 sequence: CASSREPGSSYEQYF. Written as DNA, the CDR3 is TGCGCCAGCAGCCGGGAACCCGGAAGCTCCTACGAGCAGTACTTC. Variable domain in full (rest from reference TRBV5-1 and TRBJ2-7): KAGVTQTPRYLIKTRGQQVTLSCSPISGHRSVSWYQQTPGQGLQFLFEYFSETQRNKGNFPGRFSGRQFSNSRSEMNVSTLELGDSALYLCASSREPGSSYEQYFGPGTRLTVT.

The CDR3 protein is CASSHGTAGTYEQYF. The DNA of the CDR3 is TGTGCCAGCAGTCACGGGACAGCCGGAACCTACGAGCAGTACTTC. The chain combines TRBV6-5 with TRBJ2-7; 7 bases fit TRBD1. The CDR3 contains 15 residues. Per the germline V gene, CDR1 is MNHEY and CDR2 is SVGAGI. V shed 5 bases and J 2 bases; nucleotides not matched to a gene: 9.

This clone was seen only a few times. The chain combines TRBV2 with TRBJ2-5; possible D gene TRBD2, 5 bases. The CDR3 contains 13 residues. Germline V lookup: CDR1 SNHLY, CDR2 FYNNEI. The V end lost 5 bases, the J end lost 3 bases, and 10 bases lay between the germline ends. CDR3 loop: CASSRTYEETQYF. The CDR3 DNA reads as TGTGCCAGCAGTCGGACTTATGAAGAGACCCAGTACTTC.

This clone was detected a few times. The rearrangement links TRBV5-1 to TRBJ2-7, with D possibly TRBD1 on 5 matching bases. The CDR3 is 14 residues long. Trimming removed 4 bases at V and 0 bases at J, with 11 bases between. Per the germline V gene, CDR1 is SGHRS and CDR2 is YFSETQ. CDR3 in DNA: TGCGCCAGCAGCAATCGACAGAGCTCCTACGAGCAGTACTTC. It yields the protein CASSNRQSSYEQYF.